This T cell receptor beta chain is from a study of cytomegalovirus exposure and HLA in healthy donors. At the level of the study: As released early, the data held about 85 million unique TCRs from HLA-typed donors.

A remark on this clone: Its antigen is currently unknown.

Study conclusions and caveats: Upon later analysis, TCR association rates were observed to vary by HLA locus, being highest for DRB1 and lowest for HLA-C.

The PCR made use of 60 Vbeta and 13 Jbeta primers. Only in-frame clones appear in the TCRdb table, and some are missing; sequencing was by immunoSEQ multiplex PCR. Here the sample spans approximately 130,000 clones, roughly 89% being singletons. CDR3 length: 13 residues. The germline CDR1 and CDR2 sequences are SGHTA and FQGNSA. V was clipped by 3 bases and J by 7 bases, with 12 bases between them. The chain employs TRBV7-2 and TRBJ1-2, with D perhaps matching TRBD1 (5 bases). Material: PBMCs. The receptor's source is a woman younger than 45 in good health and CMV-seronegative. In DNA, the CDR3 is TGTGCCAGCAGCTTTCGGGGGGAGGTTGGCTACACCTTC. Its protein product is CASSFRGEVGYTF. The full variable domain, in which reference TRBV7-2 and TRBJ1-2 provide the parts outside the CDR3, is GAGVSQSPSNKVTEKGKDVELRCDPISGHTALYWYRQSLGQGLEFLIYFQGNSAPDKSGLPSDRFSAERTGGSVSTLTIQRTQQEDSAVYLCASSFRGEVGYTFGSGTRLTVV.